This TCR beta chain derives from a study of neurological immune-mediated disorders (dated by TCRdb to between 2018 and 2021). A note on the overall study: Among the 34 multiple sclerosis patients, relapsing-remitting MS accounted for around 30 and secondary progressive MS accounted for 3. Peripheral blood TCR-beta repertoires from patients with HTLV-I-associated myelopathy (HAM/TSP), patients with multiple sclerosis, and healthy controls were compared in the study using UMI-based sequencing. Alongside PBMC samples, the set of 106 TCR-beta libraries contained longitudinal samples, technical triplicates, and paired CD4+ and CD8+ T-cell subsets that had been sorted. The cohort was made up of 68 subjects, consisting of roughly 14 HAM/TSP patients, some 34 multiple sclerosis patients and some 20 healthy controls.

To synthesize cDNA, template-switch 5'RACE was performed with a primer carrying a 10-nucleotide random unique molecular identifier so that each TCR transcript was tagged. Over 180 million TCR-beta sequences, covering 15-18 subjects, were produced in each sequencing run. The RNeasy kit was used to extract total RNA. The KAPA Real-time Library Amplification kit was used to amplify TCR-beta VDJ regions with primers targeting the TCR constant region and the 5'RACE anchor. Sample indexes and Illumina adaptors were added in a first PCR, and a second PCR then increased library yield. After Ampure bead purification, the roughly 650 bp TCR product was size-selected on a 2% E-gel SizeSelection system. Before pooling, libraries had their quality checked on a Bioanalyzer, their concentration measured with Qubit, and their quantity determined with the Kapa Library Quantification kit. Paired-end 2 x 150 bp sequencing of the libraries was performed on an Illumina HiSeq 2500. To increase sequence diversity, roughly 24-30% phiX was spiked into each library pool. The paper's processing steps were these. The UMI-based MiGEC pipeline processed quality-filtered reads and removed over 75% of raw TCR sequences during error correction. IMGT germline references were used for alignment of VDJ genes, and clonotypes were defined by a unique CDR3 amino acid sequence together with V-J genes. Clonal expansion, Shannon diversity and CDR3 relatedness were evaluated with VDJtools (CalcPairwiseDistances, ClusterSamples), while phylogenetic trees were built in CLCbio workbench. Expanded clones were defined as having at least 8 unique UMIs, based on coefficient-of-variation modelling across technical triplicates. TCRdb itself trimmed the public reads at Q25 with fastp, ran MiXCR and retained productive beta chains. One record per CDR3 amino acid sequence lists the most common genes and DNA. What appears here as the V and J calls and clone size reflects TCRdb's work, not the paper's. This sample holds some 95,000 distinct CDR3 sequences; around 3.4% were observed only once. The ten largest clones take up 5% to 6.5% of the sample.

Unsorted PBMC libraries were generated from 2 million PBMCs stored in RNAlater at -80 °C until RNA extraction. Multiple sclerosis patients were enrolled in a US clinical protocol evaluating disease progression by magnetic resonance imaging. PBMCs were separated from peripheral blood using Ficoll-Hypaque density gradient centrifugation and then cryopreserved in liquid nitrogen. This clonotype was observed many times. Its antigen is not yet known. Base-call qualities are not available, and no considerably larger clone is one nucleotide away. What the study reported, not specific to this receptor: The highest TCR clonal expansion was observed in HAM/TSP patients, whereas the lowest was observed in MS patients, even when compared with healthy controls. The MS cluster showed no association with clinical or MRI features, and the authors stated that larger cohorts are needed. In phylogenetic analysis, the repertoires of 18 of 34 MS patients grouped into a cluster of related CDR3 sequences, which suggests a possible signature at the repertoire level. Across subjects, expanded clones never shared an identical CDR3 amino acid sequence, which suggests that the TCR-beta repertoires in every group were private.

The V end gives up 6 bases and the J end 4 bases, leaving 4 bases in the junction not matched to a gene. The germline V gene yields SGHTA for CDR1 and FQGNSA for CDR2. There are 13 amino acids in the CDR3, from cysteine to phenylalanine inclusive. Of all the DNA, just the CDR3 is kept, 39 bases in frame from base 1. The V and J genes are TRBV7-2 and TRBJ2-3; 7 central nucleotides agree with TRBD1. The sequence was collected from a woman aged 18-35 years with multiple sclerosis. The sequenced material came from PBMCs. The DNA sequence is as follows: TGTGCCAGCAGTTGGACAGGTCCAGATACGCAGTATTTT. Translated, it reads CASSWTGPDTQYF.